This TCR beta chain was found in a study of blood T cell repertoires in COVID-19. The CDR3 runs 13 residues. Trimming left V 6 bases short and J 13 bases short, with 18 bases between. Method: immunoSEQ multiplex PCR; TCRdb's copy keeps in-frame clones and lacks some. There are more than 200,000 clones in the sample; around 90% occur only once, and around 5% lies in the top ten. The chain joins TRBV12-3 or TRBV12-4 to TRBJ2-2, with no clear D. Sequences were obtained from peripheral blood. The receptor's source is a woman aged 60-75 years with COVID-19, enrolled during active disease. The CDR3 region has the DNA TGTGCCAGCAGCCGATCGGGTGAATCTTCGCTGTTTTTT. It translates to CASSRSGESSLFF.